These T cell receptor beta chains were read from a single sample in a study of cytomegalovirus exposure and HLA in healthy donors. TCRdb keeps only in-frame clones here, not all; method: immunoSEQ multiplex PCR. The sample includes roughly 180,000 clones, approximately 80% of them seen just once. Material: PBMCs. Receptor source: a woman younger than 35 in good health and CMV-seronegative. The CDR3 runs from the conserved cysteine through the conserved F or W. A D gene is named only where the DNA matches it firmly. Expanded clones get a size class; other rows say once, few or many, or leave the size out.

TRBJ1-4 - - TRBV5-1 CASSPGHGNEKLFF TGCGCCAGCAGCCCGGGACACGGGAATGAAAAACTGTTTTTT
TRBJ2-1 - - TRBV11-3 CASSLDLSGDYNEQFF TGTGCCAGCAGCTTAGATCTAAGCGGTGACTACAATGAGCAGTTCTTC
TRBJ2-1 - TRBD2 TRBV6-1 CASSAGLAGIYNEQFF TGTGCCAGCAGTGCGGGACTAGCGGGAATCTACAATGAGCAGTTCTTC
TRBJ2-1 - - TRBV10-2 CASSELAPNEQFF TGCGCCAGCAGTGAGTTAGCCCCCAATGAGCAGTTCTTC
TRBJ2-2 - - TRBV5-5 CASSWGVQGPNTGELFF TGTGCCAGCAGCTGGGGGGTACAGGGGCCGAACACCGGGGAGCTGTTTTTT
TRBJ2-1 - TRBD2 TRBV7-9 CASSLPGLAGPNEQFF TGTGCCAGCAGCTTACCCGGACTAGCGGGCCCCAATGAGCAGTTCTTC
TRBJ2-5 - TRBD2 TRBV5-1 CASSRGAGGDETQYF TGCGCCAGCAGCCGTGGGGCGGGAGGCGACGAGACCCAGTACTTC
TRBJ1-2 - - TRBV7-9 CASSLAQGLKVLGYTF TGTGCCAGCAGCTTAGCACAGGGTCTCAAAGTTCTTGGCTACACCTTC
TRBJ2-3 - TRBD2 TRBV4-1 CASSQDWGGLAGRDTQYF TGCGCCAGCAGCCAAGATTGGGGGGGACTAGCGGGGCGAGATACGCAGTATTTT
TRBJ2-1 - TRBD1 TRBV18 CASSPGTAAGEQFF TGTGCCAGCTCACCGGGGACAGCAGCCGGTGAGCAGTTCTTC
TRBJ2-1 - TRBD2 TRBV6-1 CASSELALATPEDEQFF TGTGCCAGCAGTGAACTCGCACTAGCGACCCCCGAGGATGAGCAGTTCTTC
TRBJ2-1 - - TRBV5-6 CASSLGGYAYNEQFF TGTGCCAGCAGCTTGGGGGGCTATGCCTACAATGAGCAGTTCTTC
TRBJ2-2 - TRBD2 TRBV4-2 CASSQPWTSGRAGELFF TGTGCCAGCAGCCAACCATGGACTAGCGGGAGGGCCGGGGAGCTGTTTTTT
TRBJ1-3 - - TRBV6-1 CASISIGGSNTIYF TGTGCCAGCATATCTATCGGAGGTTCGAACACCATATATTTT
TRBJ2-3 - - TRBV5-1 CASSLSREAGTSTDTQYF TGCGCCAGCAGCCTTTCTCGAGAGGCAGGGACTAGCACAGATACGCAGTATTTT
TRBJ2-3 - TRBD2 TRBV2 CASRFTAGGPSTDTQYF TGTGCCAGCAGATTTACAGCGGGAGGGCCAAGCACAGATACGCAGTATTTT
TRBJ2-5 few - TRBV7-9 CASSLASTELETQYF TGTGCCAGCAGCTTAGCCTCGACAGAGTTGGAGACCCAGTACTTC
TRBJ2-7 - TRBD1 TRBV14 CASSLDRAHEQYF TGTGCCAGCAGCCTCGACAGGGCCCACGAGCAGTACTTC
TRBJ2-7 - TRBD1 TRBV5-1 CASSLSQGAIYEQYF TGCGCCAGCAGCTTGTCCCAGGGGGCAATCTACGAGCAGTACTTC
TRBJ1-5 - - TRBV9 CASSGTGDLSNQPQHF TGTGCCAGCAGCGGCACAGGAGACCTGAGCAATCAGCCCCAGCATTTT
TRBJ2-3 - TRBD2 TRBV28 CASSTSGKDTQYF TGTGCCAGCAGTACTAGCGGGAAAGATACGCAGTATTTT
TRBJ2-1 - TRBD2 TRBV5-4 CASSLEPRGTSGRNEQFF TGTGCCAGCAGCTTGGAACCCCGGGGGACTAGCGGGAGAAACGAGCAGTTCTTC
TRBJ1-1 - - TRBV28 CASSLRSASRQLNTEAFF TGTGCCAGCAGTCTGAGATCGGCTTCTAGGCAGTTGAACACTGAAGCTTTCTTT
TRBJ2-7 - - TRBV6-1 CASSWTDSSSYEQYF TGTGCCAGCAGTTGGACAGATTCTTCCTCCTACGAGCAGTACTTC
TRBJ1-1 once - TRBV6-5 CASSYRNRVGTEAFF TGTGCCAGCAGTTACCGGAACAGGGTTGGCACTGAAGCTTTCTTT
TRBJ2-7 - TRBD2 TRBV10-2 CASRNHQGGPEQYF TGCGCCAGCAGAAACCACCAGGGAGGGCCCGAGCAGTACTTC
TRBJ1-1 - - TRBV30 CAWSADRGAFF TGTGCCTGGAGTGCAGACCGGGGAGCTTTCTTT
TRBJ2-1 - - TRBV28 CASTTAGSSYNEQFF TGTGCCAGCACTACAGCGGGCAGCTCCTACAATGAGCAGTTCTTC
TRBJ1-5 - TRBD1 TRBV19 CATTRDRADQPQQF TGTGCCACCACCCGGGACAGGGCGGATCAGCCCCAGCAGTTT
TRBJ2-7 - TRBD1 TRBV10-1 CASSESLGQGGIYEQYF TGCGCCAGCAGTGAGTCTCTGGGACAGGGGGGGATCTACGAGCAGTACTTC
TRBJ1-1 - - TRBV14 CASSLAGGGSEAFF TGTGCCAGCAGCCTAGCCGGGGGAGGATCTGAAGCTTTCTTT